The 5 T cell receptor beta chains below come from one sample, sequenced in a study of CD8+CD57+ T cells in acquired aplastic anemia. Genomic DNA templated the TCR beta VDJ and CDR3 profiling. TCRdb ran MiXCR on the reads and lists one entry per CDR3 protein. The data contain 450,000 to 600,000 distinct CDR3 sequences, 25% to 40% of them singletons. Selection for sequencing was limited to patients who had shown CD8+CD57+ cell expansion by flow cytometry. The sample taken for sequencing was sorted CD4+, CD8+, or CD8+CD57+ T cells (not recorded which) from PBMCs. The source of these receptors is a human donor with aplastic anemia.

Concerning this clonotype itself: A much bigger clone sits one base away, suggesting this may be a read error. The missing conserved phenylalanine or tryptophan at the end of this CDR3 makes a read error likely. The V call is TRBV7-9, the J call TRBJ1-6; D might be TRBD1 (5 bases). The CDR3 runs to 14 residues. V lost 6 bases and J 10 bases, leaving 16 bases between the germline ends. CDR1 and CDR2 (germline): SEHNR, FQNEAQ (reference sequence). CDR3 residues: CASSLSQASSPLHS. CDR3 nucleotides: TGTGCCAGCAGTTTATCACAGGCTAGCTCACCCCTCCACTCT.

This clonotype was seen more than once but under ten times. V and J are TRBV5-1 and TRBJ2-2, with 11 positions matching TRBD2. V lost 4 bases, J lost 6 bases, and 8 bases stayed unmatched. Germline V lookup: CDR1 SGHRS, CDR2 YFSETQ. The CDR3 consists of 16 residues. CDR3 DNA: TGCGCCAGCAGCCCAAATACGGGACTAGCGGCCGGGGAGCTGTTTTTT. Translated, it gives CASSPNTGLAAGELFF.

Remarks on this clonotype: The CDR3 does not close with the conserved phenylalanine or tryptophan, likely indicating a read error. The chain combines TRBV24-1 with TRBJ2-7, with D tentatively TRBD1 (5 bases). Germline CDR1 and CDR2: KGHDR and SFDVKD. The CDR3 runs 14 residues. Trimming removed 5 bases from V and 6 bases from J, with 16 bases in between. CDR3 DNA: TGTGCCACCAGTGTATGGGGAACAGGTGGCGAGCAGTACCTC. The encoded protein is CATSVWGTGGEQYL.

This clonotype was observed a single time. The gene calls are TRBV24-1 and TRBJ2-7, with 7 nucleotides matching TRBD1. Losses at the gene ends were 3 bases for V and 0 bases for J; bases not matched to a gene: 4. The V gene's germline CDR1 is KGHDR and CDR2 SFDVKD. The length of the CDR3 is 15 residues. CDR3 loop: CATSDTGQSSYEQYF. DNA of the CDR3: TGTGCCACCAGTGATACGGGACAGAGCTCCTACGAGCAGTACTTC.

This clonotype was detected ten times or more. The chain couples TRBV12-3 or TRBV12-4 to TRBJ2-7; the D gene is possibly TRBD2 (5 bases). The CDR3 sequence is 14 residues long. With 0 bases removed from V and 5 bases from J, the gap between germline ends came to 11 bases. The CDR3 DNA reads as TGTGCCAGCAGTTTAGCCCTCACTAGGGACGAGCAGTACTTC. Residues: CASSLALTRDEQYF.